A selection of T cell receptor beta chains follows, all from one sample in a study of shared clonotypes between healthy human individuals. Sequencing was performed with immunoSEQ multiplex PCR; in TCRdb, only in-frame clones are kept and a portion is missing. The sample has over a million clones; about three quarters are singletons. The sequencing input was memory CD4+ T cells sorted from blood. The receptors shown here come from a young man in good health. CDR3s leave out the opening cysteine and the closing phenylalanine or tryptophan. Each record gives: clone size, V gene, J gene, CDR3 protein. Size is stated for part of the rows, as once, few or many counts, or as a class when the clone is expanded.

.,TRBV27,TRBJ2-7,ASSLYAGDAGYIYEQY
.,TRBV5-1,TRBJ1-2,ASSSSDGGPNYGYT
.,TRBV7-9,TRBJ1-6,ASSGTTYSPLH
.,TRBV6-1,TRBJ1-1,ASSEAFIGTGEAF
few,TRBV5-1,TRBJ2-2,ASSLNPGDGELF
.,TRBV6-1,TRBJ2-7,ASSERGQGRYEQY
.,TRBV11-1,TRBJ2-7,ASSLMGGEQY
.,TRBV29-1,TRBJ2-7,SVWGWQGTYEQY
.,TRBV5-1,TRBJ1-1,ASADRISNTEAF
.,TRBV5-1,TRBJ2-7,ASSLRQGPHEQY
few,TRBV12-2,TRBJ2-7,ASRLSPTGIQYEQY
.,TRBV5-1,TRBJ2-1,ASSANPTSAGSFNEQF
.,TRBV7-2,TRBJ1-4,ASSLTWDEKLF
few,TRBV19,TRBJ2-3,ASTAGLLSDTQY
.,TRBV18,TRBJ2-7,ASSGSSYEQY
.,TRBV6-5,TRBJ1-1,ASSTINTEAF
once,TRBV6-5,TRBJ1-2,ASSKQGYNYGYT
few,TRBV30,TRBJ1-6,AWTTGKSPLH
.,TRBV30,TRBJ2-7,AWSESGLLSKQY
once,TRBV11-2,TRBJ1-2,ASSSPLGESYGYT
.,TRBV6-4,TRBJ2-1,ASSEHYAGGSLSSYNEQF
.,TRBV2,TRBJ2-7,ASKQSLTWDEQY
.,TRBV28,TRBJ1-5,ASSLGGQTSNQPQH
.,TRBV11-2,TRBJ2-4,ASSLDIGYENIQY
.,TRBV4-3,TRBJ1-4,ASRREVDREDEKLF
.,TRBV7-2,TRBJ2-5,ASSFFQTSGRAETQY
once,TRBV6-4,TRBJ2-7,ASSRDRGYEQY
.,TRBV30,TRBJ2-3,AWSSGQGPDTQY
.,TRBV10-2,TRBJ1-5,ASREDRGNQPQH
.,TRBV6-1,TRBJ1-4,ASSERGTNEKLF
once,TRBV30,TRBJ2-7,AWRLGPLRDSYEQY
.,TRBV6-1,TRBJ1-4,ASSHSFNEKLF